The 21 T cell receptor beta chains listed next were all sequenced from one sample in a study of blood T cell repertoires in COVID-19. TCRdb's table, derived via immunoSEQ multiplex PCR, lists solely in-frame clones and lacks some. The sample consists of approximately 330,000 clones, roughly 88% of them appearing once. The source material was peripheral blood. These receptors came from a woman aged 45-65 years with active or convalescent COVID-19.

This clone was seen only a few times. J is TRBJ1-4 and V is TRBV30, with D perhaps TRBD1 (6 bases). The CDR3 runs 14 residues. Germline CDR1 and CDR2: GTSNPN and SVGIG (reference sequence). Trimming took off 2 bases at V and 7 bases at J, with 14 bases between the two ends. CDR3 protein: CAWSIDRGAEKLFF. CDR3 coding DNA: TGTGCCTGGAGTATCGATCGGGGGGCTGAAAAACTGTTTTTT. Supplemented by reference TRBV30 and TRBJ1-4, the full variable domain reads SQTIHQWPATLVQPVGSPLSLECTVEGTSNPNLYWYRQAAGRGLQLLFYSVGIGQISSEVPQNLSASRPQDRQFILSSKKLLLSDSGFYLCAWSIDRGAEKLFFGSGTQLSVL.

The V and J genes are TRBV5-1 and TRBJ2-3; a weak D match, TRBD1 (5 bases). The V gene's germline CDR1 is SGHRS and CDR2 YFSETQ. CDR3 length equals 14 residues. V lost 1 base and J 2 bases, leaving 8 bases between the germline ends. The CDR3 bases are TGCGCCAGCAGCTTGTGGGGCTCCACAGATACGCAGTATTTT. Translation gives CASSLWGSTDTQYF.

The chain is built from TRBV7-2 and TRBJ2-7, with TRBD1 matching over 8 bases. The V segment lost 5 bases and the J segment 0 bases; nucleotides outside the gene matches: 6. CDR3 length: 15 residues. CDR1 SGHTA and CDR2 FQGNSA come from the germline V gene. Written as DNA, the CDR3 is TGTGCCAGCAGCCCGGACAGGGCGAACTCCTACGAGCAGTACTTC. Protein sequence: CASSPDRANSYEQYF. The full variable domain, completed using reference TRBV7-2 and TRBJ2-7, is GAGVSQSPSNKVTEKGKDVELRCDPISGHTALYWYRQSLGQGLEFLIYFQGNSAPDKSGLPSDRFSAERTGGSVSTLTIQRTQQEDSAVYLCASSPDRANSYEQYFGPGTRLTVT.

This clone was observed a handful of times. V and J are TRBV18 and TRBJ2-2, with D unresolved. Trimming shortened V by 4 bases and J by 1 base, and 7 bases separated the two germline ends. The germline V gene has CDR1 KGHSH and CDR2 LQKENI. This CDR3 is built from 14 residues. This chain's CDR3 is CASSRQMNTGELFF. In DNA, the CDR3 is TGTGCCAGCTCACGGCAGATGAACACCGGGGAGCTGTTTTTT.

The chain combines TRBV30 with TRBJ1-5; TRBD1 matches at 7 bases. This CDR3 region has 17 residues. The junction had 14 bases not matched to a gene; V was cut back by 4 bases and J by 2 bases. CDR1 GTSNPN and CDR2 SVGIG come from the germline V gene (reference sequence). DNA of the CDR3: TGTGCCTGGAAACTAGGGGGCACCAGGGGAGGCAATCAGCCCCAGCATTTT. Translating it yields CAWKLGGTRGGNQPQHF.

The DNA of the CDR3 is TGTGCCAGCAGTTACTCTCCGGGACAGGGGCTTCCCGAGCAGTACTTC. Its translation: CASSYSPGQGLPEQYF. This chain uses TRBV6-2 or TRBV6-3 with TRBJ2-7; TRBD1 matches 10 bases. CDR1 MNHEY and CDR2 SVGEGT come from the germline V gene. The length of the CDR3 is 16 residues. Trimming at V came to 0 bases and at J to 6 bases, leaving 8 bases not matched to a gene.

The CDR3 coding sequence is TGTGCCAGCAGTTTACTAGCGGGGGGGCGGACAGATACGCAGTATTTT. It is translated as CASSLLAGGRTDTQYF. The chain links TRBV27 to TRBJ2-3; TRBD2 matches 12 bases. Germline-derived CDR1 and CDR2 are MNHEY and SMNVEV (reference sequence). The CDR3 has 16 amino acids. Losses at the gene ends were 2 bases for V and 3 bases for J; bases not matched to a gene: 3.

J is TRBJ1-1 and V is TRBV9; 8 bases agree with TRBD1. Per the germline V gene, CDR1 is SGDLS and CDR2 is YYNGEE. The J segment lost 5 bases and the V segment lost 4 bases, leaving 4 bases of the junction unmatched. The CDR3 runs 13 residues. For the CDR3, the DNA is TGTGCCAGCAGCTTAAACAGGGGGACTGAAGCTTTCTTT. Translation gives CASSLNRGTEAFF.

As for this clone: The sample has other DNA sequences that encode this CDR3 too. The V gene is TRBV12-3 or TRBV12-4, the J gene TRBJ1-1; perhaps TRBD1 as D (5 bases). The germline V and J ends were trimmed by 6 bases and 3 bases, with 11 bases remaining between them. The CDR3 has 13 residues. The CDR3 DNA follows: TGTGCCAGCAGCCTTGGGGGGGACACTGAAGCTTTCTTT. Translated, it gives CASSLGGDTEAFF.

The chain has TRBV9 and TRBJ2-7, with 8 bases matching TRBD2. Germline V gene data show CDR1 as SGDLS and CDR2 as YYNGEE. V dropped 4 bases and J dropped 3; count of bases not matched to a gene: 12. CDR3 length equals 16 residues. DNA for the CDR3: TGTGCCAGCAGCCCCCGGGGGGGGTTGGGAGACTACGAGCAGTACTTC. It codes for CASSPRGGLGDYEQYF.

This clone came up once. This rearrangement joins TRBV6-5 to TRBJ2-1, with 8 nucleotides matching TRBD1. This CDR3 region has 13 residues. CDR1 and CDR2 (germline): MNHEY, SVGAGI. V trimming: 5 bases; J trimming: 8 bases; junction bases outside the gene matches: 5. Here the CDR3 reads CASSRTGQHEQFF. CDR3 DNA sequence: TGTGCCAGCAGTCGGACAGGGCAACATGAGCAGTTCTTC.

This clone was seen once. The rearrangement links TRBV18 to TRBJ2-6; D remains unclear. This CDR3 spans 17 amino acids. V was cut by 2 bases and J by 0 bases, with 11 bases left in between. The germline gives CDR1 KGHSH, CDR2 LQKENI. CDR3 DNA: TGTGCCAGCTCACCAAGGCAGGCCCCCTCTGGGGCCAACGTCCTGACTTTC. It is translated as CASSPRQAPSGANVLTF. The full variable domain, completed using reference TRBV18 and TRBJ2-6, is NAGVMQNPRHLVRRRGQEARLRCSPMKGHSHVYWYRQLPEEGLKFMVYLQKENIIDESGMPKERFSAEFPKEGPSILRIQQVVRGDSAAYFCASSPRQAPSGANVLTFGAGSRLTVL.

This clone appeared once. This chain uses TRBV7-2 with TRBJ2-7, with D maybe TRBD2 (6 bases). Trimming stripped 6 bases from V and 2 bases from J, with 17 bases between. The CDR3 is 15 amino acids. CDR1 is SGHTA, CDR2 FQGNSA, per germline. DNA of the CDR3: TGTGCCAGCAGATCCCGCCGGGACTTCCCCTACGAGCAGTACTTC. Amino acid sequence: CASRSRRDFPYEQYF.

The V and J genes are TRBV5-1 and TRBJ1-1, with 9 bases that match TRBD1. From germline, CDR1 is SGHRS and CDR2 YFSETQ. The V gene end was trimmed by 3 bases and the J gene end by 5 bases; junction bases not matched to a gene: 5. The CDR3 is 14 residues long. CDR3 protein: CASSWTGERTEAFF. As DNA, the CDR3 is TGCGCCAGCAGCTGGACAGGGGAGAGAACTGAAGCTTTCTTT.

V gene TRBV7-2 combines with J gene TRBJ2-7; TRBD2 aligns across 13 bases. Germline-derived CDR1 and CDR2 are SGHTA and FQGNSA. The CDR3 covers 15 residues. V lost 5 bases, J lost 3 bases, and 4 bases stayed unmatched. This CDR3 is CASSQTSGGYYEQYF. The DNA of the CDR3 is TGTGCCAGCAGCCAGACTAGCGGGGGGTACTACGAGCAGTACTTC. Variable domain in full (rest from reference TRBV7-2 and TRBJ2-7): GAGVSQSPSNKVTEKGKDVELRCDPISGHTALYWYRQSLGQGLEFLIYFQGNSAPDKSGLPSDRFSAERTGGSVSTLTIQRTQQEDSAVYLCASSQTSGGYYEQYFGPGTRLTVT.

The rearrangement uses TRBV12-3 or TRBV12-4 and TRBJ1-5; D ambiguous. V was cut by 10 bases and J by 3 bases, with 10 bases left in between. This CDR3 is built from 12 residues. The CDR3 protein is CATCRDNQPQHF. Here the CDR3 DNA reads TGTGCCACTTGCCGAGACAATCAGCCCCAGCATTTT.

The genes are TRBV5-1 and TRBJ1-2, with 9 nucleotides matching TRBD1. This CDR3 has 15 amino acids. The germline gives CDR1 SGHRS, CDR2 YFSETQ. With V trimmed by 4 bases and J by 2 bases, 6 bases remained unmatched. CDR3 sequence: CASSPTGGTNYGYTF. CDR3 DNA sequence: TGCGCCAGCAGCCCGACAGGGGGTACAAACTATGGCTACACCTTC.

The chain combines TRBV5-6 with TRBJ2-3; the D gene is possibly TRBD1 (6 bases). Germline CDR1 SGHDT, CDR2 YYEEEE. The CDR3 length is 14 residues. V shed 6 bases and J shed 3 bases, with 14 bases lying between them. CDR3 residues: CASNSATGTDTQYF. As DNA, the CDR3 is TGTGCCAGCAATTCTGCGACAGGAACAGATACGCAGTATTTT.

In its sample, this clone was seen a few times. The DNA for the CDR3 is TGTGCCAGCAGTTCCTGGGACAGGGCGAACACTGAAGCTTTCTTT. Its protein product is CASSSWDRANTEAFF. The rearrangement links TRBV6-5 to TRBJ1-1; 9 positions agree with TRBD1. Germline CDR1 reads MNHEY; CDR2 reads SVGAGI. With 4 bases clipped from V and 1 base from J, the junction kept 4 bases outside the gene matches. CDR3 length: 15 residues.

This clone was counted a single time. The chain combines TRBV2 with TRBJ2-2, with 15 bases identical to TRBD2. Germline-derived CDR1 and CDR2 are SNHLY and FYNNEI. The CDR3 is made up of 19 amino acids. Losses at the gene ends were 0 bases for V and 1 base for J; bases not matched to a gene: 3. The CDR3 spells CASSEAGLAGGWNTGELFF. The CDR3 DNA reads TGTGCCAGCAGTGAAGCGGGACTAGCGGGGGGATGGAACACCGGGGAGCTGTTTTTT.

The chain recombines TRBV24-1 with TRBJ2-1; the match to TRBD2 covers 7 bases. With 7 bases clipped from V and 0 bases from J, the junction kept 5 bases outside the gene matches. Germline V gene data show CDR1 as KGHDR and CDR2 as SFDVKD. This CDR3 has 15 amino acids. DNA of the CDR3: TGTGCCACCAGGAATGGCGGGAGCTCCTACAATGAGCAGTTCTTC. Protein product: CATRNGGSSYNEQFF.